This passage covers 7 T cell receptor beta chains from one sample sequenced in a study of lymphopenia after photon versus proton radiotherapy. Profiling relied on immunoSEQ multiplex PCR, and the TCRdb table lists in-frame clones only, not all of them. The sample lists 55,000 to 75,000 clones; more than 75% were seen once. The sample here was peripheral blood, taken from a patient treated with photon-based radiotherapy. These receptors were collected from a woman in her 70s with pancreatic cancer.

This clone appeared once. V and J are TRBV25-1 and TRBJ2-5; D gene ambiguous. CDR1 is MGHDK and CDR2 is SYGVNS in the germline V gene. V was shortened by 1 base and J by 0 bases, with 6 bases between the two germline ends. The CDR3 consists of 14 residues. The CDR3, as DNA: TGTGCCAGCAGTGAATCCGAGTACCAAGAGACCCAGTACTTC. Protein: CASSESEYQETQYF.

This chain links TRBV27 with TRBJ2-5, with D perhaps being TRBD1 or TRBD2 (5 bases each). V was trimmed by 2 bases and J by 5 bases, leaving 9 bases between them. This CDR3 comprises 13 residues. CDR1 MNHEY and CDR2 SMNVEV come from the germline V gene (reference sequence). CDR3 DNA sequence: TGTGCCAGCAGTTTAGTGGGGGTGGAGACCCAGTACTTC. Translation gives CASSLVGVETQYF.

The rearrangement joins TRBV6-1 to TRBJ1-6; the match to TRBD1 covers 10 bases. Germline V gives CDR1 MNHNS, CDR2 SASEGT. Trimming removed 0 bases from V and 10 bases from J; junction bases left unmatched: 3. The CDR3 has 15 residues. The CDR3 sequence: CASSEAGTGVSPLHF. The DNA for the CDR3 is TGTGCCAGCAGTGAAGCGGGGACAGGGGTCTCACCCCTCCACTTT.

The chain joins TRBV27 to TRBJ2-1; D remains ambiguous. The CDR3 loop spans 14 amino acids. Trimming stripped 0 bases from V and 8 bases from J, with 11 bases between. Germline CDR1 is MNHEY and CDR2 is SMNVEV (reference sequence). The CDR3 region is CASSLSGIGDEQFF. The DNA of the CDR3 is TGTGCCAGCAGTTTATCTGGGATTGGGGATGAGCAGTTCTTC.

The V call is TRBV5-1, the J call TRBJ1-5; D remains unclear. The length of the CDR3 is 15 residues. CDR1 and CDR2 (germline): SGHRS, YFSETQ. V lost 0 bases, J lost 1 base, and 8 bases lay in between. The CDR3 protein is CASSLGTPSNQPQHF. The DNA of the CDR3 is TGCGCCAGCAGCTTGGGGACTCCGAGCAATCAGCCCCAGCATTTT.

The chain carries TRBV13 and TRBJ2-1, with 11 bases matching TRBD1. This CDR3 comprises 16 residues. Per germline, CDR1 PRHDT and CDR2 FYEKMQ (reference sequence). V dropped 4 bases and J dropped 3; count of bases not matched to a gene: 5. The CDR3 loop is CASSWEGTGGYNEQFF. CDR3 nucleotides: TGTGCCAGCAGCTGGGAAGGGACAGGGGGCTACAATGAGCAGTTCTTC.

CDR3 nucleotide sequence: TGTGCCAGCAGCATTCTACAGAGTGGGCATCTCAAGGAGCAGTTCTTC. It translates to CASSILQSGHLKEQFF. V and J are TRBV14 and TRBJ2-1; D uncertain. V was trimmed by 5 bases and J by 10 bases, leaving 24 bases between them. This CDR3 spans 16 amino acids. Germline V gene sequence: CDR1 SGHDN, CDR2 FVKESK. The variable domain in full, with the rest retrieved from reference TRBV14 and TRBJ2-1, is EAGVTQFPSHSVIEKGQTVTLRCDPISGHDNLYWYRRVMGKEIKFLLHFVKESKQDESGMPNNRFLAERTGGTYSTLKVQPAELEDSGVYFCASSILQSGHLKEQFFGPGTRLTVL.